These 28 T cell receptor beta chains were sequenced from one sample in a study of cytomegalovirus exposure and HLA in healthy donors. Researchers ran the PCR with 60 Vbeta and 13 Jbeta primers. Produced via immunoSEQ multiplex PCR; TCRdb's table is partial and in-frame only. The data hold roughly 170,000 clones, with 84% observed a single time. The sample taken for sequencing was PBMCs. These receptors were collected from a man aged 18 to 30 in good health and CMV-seronegative.

The chain links TRBV2 to TRBJ2-2; 8 nucleotides line up with TRBD2. The CDR3 contains 15 residues. Germline CDR1 reads SNHLY; CDR2 reads FYNNEI. The junction had 3 bases not matched to a gene; V was cut back by 0 bases and J by 6 bases. The CDR3 region is CASSEAAGGSGELFF. The CDR3 DNA is TGTGCCAGCAGTGAAGCGGCGGGGGGCTCCGGGGAGCTGTTTTTT.

This clone has a handful of counts. The J gene is TRBJ1-1, the V gene TRBV19; the match to TRBD1 covers 7 bases. The germline V gene encodes CDR1 LNHDA and CDR2 SQIVND (reference sequence). Trimming at V came to 3 bases and at J to 6 bases, leaving 7 bases not matched to a gene. The CDR3 has 14 amino acids. The CDR3 DNA follows: TGTGCCAGTAGTATGGGACAGAGATCCTCTGAAGCTTTCTTT. Its protein is CASSMGQRSSEAFF. The full variable domain, its missing parts supplied by reference TRBV19 and TRBJ1-1, is DGGITQSPKYLFRKEGQNVTLSCEQNLNHDAMYWYRQDPGQGLRLIYYSQIVNDFQKGDIAEGYSVSREKKESFPLTVTSAQKNPTAFYLCASSMGQRSSEAFFGQGTRLTVV.

The rearrangement uses TRBV9 and TRBJ2-5; the D is unclear. V lost 2 bases and J 0 bases, leaving 8 bases between the germline ends. Germline-derived CDR1 and CDR2 are SGDLS and YYNGEE. The CDR3 is 14 amino acids. This chain's CDR3 is CASSVNTNQETQYF. CDR3 nucleotide sequence: TGTGCCAGCAGCGTCAACACCAACCAAGAGACCCAGTACTTC.

This sequence joins TRBV18 and TRBJ1-1, with D perhaps TRBD1 (5 bases). Germline V lookup: CDR1 KGHSH, CDR2 LQKENI. Trimming took 2 bases from V and 1 from J, leaving 8 bases between them. CDR3 length: 14 residues. In DNA, the CDR3 is TGTGCCAGCTCACCAATTACAGGGAACACTGAAGCTTTCTTT. Protein: CASSPITGNTEAFF. Using reference TRBV18 and TRBJ1-1 for the parts outside the CDR3, the full variable domain is NAGVMQNPRHLVRRRGQEARLRCSPMKGHSHVYWYRQLPEEGLKFMVYLQKENIIDESGMPKERFSAEFPKEGPSILRIQQVVRGDSAAYFCASSPITGNTEAFFGQGTRLTVV.

V usage is TRBV11-2 and J usage is TRBJ2-1; TRBD2 aligns across 8 bases. Germline assignment: CDR1 SGHAT and CDR2 FQNNGV. There are 15 residues in the CDR3. V was clipped by 1 base and J by 3 bases; unmatched bases: 2. DNA for the CDR3: TGTGCCAGCAGCTTAGGTAGCGGGGACTACAATGAGCAGTTCTTC. It encodes CASSLGSGDYNEQFF.

About this clone: Other nucleotide sequences from this sample produce the same CDR3. The CDR3 coding sequence is TGTGCCAGCAGCCTAGCTAGCGGGGCATCCACCGGGGAGCTGTTTTTT. This gives the protein CASSLASGASTGELFF. This chain links TRBV5-8 with TRBJ2-2, with 9 bases that match TRBD2. The CDR3 extends over 16 amino acids. After removal of 4 bases from V and 4 bases from J, the junction contained 8 bases not matched to a gene. Germline V lookup: CDR1 SGHTS, CDR2 YDEGEE.

The chain carries TRBV5-6 and TRBJ2-7; D might be TRBD1 (6 bases). Trimming removed 4 bases from V and 0 bases from J, with 11 bases in between. The germline V gene has CDR1 SGHDT and CDR2 YYEEEE. This CDR3 comprises 14 residues. The CDR3 DNA sequence: TGTGCCAGCAGCCTCATGACAGGCTCCTACGAGCAGTACTTC. Encoded protein: CASSLMTGSYEQYF. Variable domain in full (rest from reference TRBV5-6 and TRBJ2-7): DAGVTQSPTHLIKTRGQQVTLRCSPKSGHDTVSWYQQALGQGPQFIFQYYEEEERQRGNFPDRFSGHQFPNYSSELNVNALLLGDSALYLCASSLMTGSYEQYFGPGTRLTVT.

This clone occurred a few times. The J gene is TRBJ2-3, the V gene TRBV7-3; TRBD2 matches 13 bases. The CDR3 is 16 amino acids. V lost 5 bases and J lost 4; bases outside the gene matches: 6. Germline V lookup: CDR1 SGHTA, CDR2 FQGTGA. DNA of the CDR3: TGTGCCAGCAGCCCTCGGACTAGCGGGAGTTCAGATACGCAGTATTTT. It codes for CASSPRTSGSSDTQYF.

The genes are TRBV5-4 and TRBJ2-2; the match to TRBD2 covers 7 bases. The V segment lost 2 bases and the J segment 5 bases; nucleotides outside the gene matches: 9. The length of the CDR3 is 16 residues. Germline V gene lookup returns CDR1 SGHNT and CDR2 YYREEE (reference sequence). The CDR3, as DNA: TGTGCCAGCAGCTTCCCTAGCGGAAGAGGTACCGGGGAGCTGTTTTTT. Translation gives CASSFPSGRGTGELFF.

The chain combines TRBV28 with TRBJ2-7; 8 bases align to TRBD1. CDR3 length: 17 amino acids. The V and J ends lost 7 bases and 2 bases, in that order; junction bases with no gene match: 16. Germline V gives CDR1 MDHEN, CDR2 SYDVKM. CDR3 bases: TGTGCCAGCAATTTGCCCGGGACAGGTCATACGACCTACGAGCAGTACTTC. This sequence encodes CASNLPGTGHTTYEQYF.

V usage is TRBV5-1 and J usage is TRBJ1-1, with 7 bases aligning to TRBD1. Per the germline V gene, CDR1 is SGHRS and CDR2 is YFSETQ. J was trimmed by 1 base and V by 7 bases; bases with no gene match: 4. CDR3 length: 13 amino acids. CDR3 amino acids: CASSGTANTEAFF. The CDR3, as DNA: TGCGCCAGCTCGGGGACAGCGAACACTGAAGCTTTCTTT.

V gene TRBV18 combines with J gene TRBJ1-4, with unresolved D. Germline V gene lookup returns CDR1 KGHSH and CDR2 LQKENI. The V end lost 2 bases, the J end lost 5 bases, and 9 bases lay between the germline ends. CDR3 size: 14 residues. The DNA of the CDR3 is TGTGCCAGCTCACCAGCGGTATCCAATGAAAAACTGTTTTTT. Amino acids: CASSPAVSNEKLFF.

This chain links TRBV27 with TRBJ2-1, with 7 bases identical to TRBD2. Trimming took 2 bases from V and 10 from J; bases not matched to a gene: 2. The CDR3 is made up of 12 amino acids. Germline V gene lookup returns CDR1 MNHEY and CDR2 SMNVEV (reference sequence). For the CDR3, the DNA is TGTGCCAGCAGTTTAAGGGGAGGGGAGCAGTTCTTC. Protein sequence: CASSLRGGEQFF.

The V gene is TRBV5-1, the J gene TRBJ2-7, with 9 bases identical to TRBD1. CDR1 and CDR2 (germline): SGHRS, YFSETQ. This CDR3 region has 13 residues. The V segment lost 3 bases and the J segment 4 bases; nucleotides outside the gene matches: 2. The CDR3 here is CASSSGTGYEQYF. DNA of the CDR3: TGCGCCAGCAGCTCCGGGACAGGGTACGAGCAGTACTTC.

V and J are TRBV9 and TRBJ2-7; D is possibly TRBD1 (5 bases). V lost 4 bases, J lost 1 base, and 12 bases lay in between. This CDR3 has 14 residues. CDR1 and CDR2 from the germline V gene are SGDLS and YYNGEE. The DNA for the CDR3 is TGTGCCAGCAGCCCAGGGATGATATCCTACGAGCAGTACTTC. Protein product: CASSPGMISYEQYF.

The chain combines TRBV29-1 with TRBJ1-5, with D tentatively TRBD1 (6 bases). V was clipped by 7 bases and J by 5 bases, with 12 bases between them. This CDR3 is 12 amino acids long. Germline V gene lookup returns CDR1 SQVTM and CDR2 ANQGSEA. The chain's CDR3 is CSGREGDQPQHF. The CDR3, as DNA: TGCAGCGGGCGGGAGGGGGATCAGCCCCAGCATTTT.

This chain joins TRBV7-9 and TRBJ1-1; tentative D call: TRBD1 (5 bases). The CDR3 sequence is 14 residues long. V was clipped by 5 bases and J by 1 base, with 11 bases between them. Germline CDR1 is SEHNR and CDR2 is FQNEAQ (reference sequence). This CDR3 reads CASSGGWANTEAFF. CDR3 nucleotide sequence: TGTGCCAGCAGCGGGGGGTGGGCGAACACTGAAGCTTTCTTT.

The rearrangement joins TRBV6-5 to TRBJ1-1; tentative D call: TRBD1 (5 bases). V shed 2 bases and J shed 5 bases, with 12 bases lying between them. The CDR3 runs 14 residues. Looked up from germline, CDR1 is MNHEY and CDR2 is SVGAGI. CDR3 in DNA: TGTGCCAGCAGTTACACTGGGGGGGAGACTGAAGCTTTCTTT. Translated: CASSYTGGETEAFF.

This clone was detected only a few times. V gene TRBV28 combines with J gene TRBJ1-1; D might be TRBD1 (5 bases). Germline CDR1 MDHEN, CDR2 SYDVKM. Trimming took off 7 bases at V and 7 bases at J, with 16 bases between the two ends. This CDR3 comprises 13 residues. This CDR3 is CASIHPGVLEAFF. Written as DNA, the CDR3 is TGTGCCAGCATACACCCGGGGGTACTTGAAGCTTTCTTT.

This chain links TRBV5-6 with TRBJ2-6; 8 bases fit TRBD1. Losses at the gene ends were 4 bases for V and 2 bases for J; bases not matched to a gene: 8. CDR1 SGHDT and CDR2 YYEEEE come from the germline V gene. This CDR3 has 17 residues. The CDR3 region is CASSPGQEETGANVLTF. The DNA of the CDR3 is TGTGCCAGCAGCCCGGGACAGGAAGAAACTGGGGCCAACGTCCTGACTTTC.

The chain is built from TRBV7-9 and TRBJ2-5; D unresolved. Trimming removed 0 bases at V and 5 bases at J, with 10 bases between. Germline values: CDR1 SEHNR, CDR2 FQNEAQ (reference sequence). This CDR3 spans 14 amino acids. Written as DNA, the CDR3 is TGTGCCAGCAGCTTAGCGGTACTTCCCGAGACCCAGTACTTC. Translating gives CASSLAVLPETQYF. Full variable domain (remainder filled in from reference TRBV7-9 and TRBJ2-5): DTGVSQNPRHKITKRGQNVTFRCDPISEHNRLYWYRQTLGQGPEFLTYFQNEAQLEKSRLLSDRFSAERPKGSFSTLEIQRTEQGDSAMYLCASSLAVLPETQYFGPGTRLLVL.

The chain couples TRBV11-2 to TRBJ2-1, with a weak D call TRBD1 (5 bases). CDR1 is SGHAT, CDR2 FQNNGV, per germline. V was pared by 5 bases and J by 9 bases, with 8 bases between. The length of the CDR3 is 11 residues. This CDR3 reads CASSQGIEQFF. CDR3 nucleotide sequence: TGTGCCAGCAGCCAGGGAATTGAGCAGTTCTTC.

With respect to this clone: Germline is not matched at one junction end, which may reflect a read error. CDR3 in DNA: TGTGCCAGCAGTGGCCAGCGGGAGGGCCCCTACGAGCGGTACTTC. The encoded protein is CASSGQREGPYERYF. The gene calls are TRBV27 and TRBJ2-7; TRBD2 aligns across 10 bases. The germline gives CDR1 MNHEY, CDR2 SMNVEV (reference sequence). This CDR3 has 15 amino acids.

The chain carries TRBV7-9 and TRBJ2-3, with TRBD2 matching over 8 bases. The CDR3 extends over 17 amino acids. CDR1 is SEHNR, CDR2 FQNEAQ, per germline (reference sequence). V was pared by 5 bases and J by 2 bases, with 12 bases of the junction left unmatched. Here the CDR3 DNA reads TGTGCCAGCAGCAACTACCTTCTAGCGGGTTACACAGATACGCAGTATTTT. This gives the protein CASSNYLLAGYTDTQYF.

This sequence joins TRBV28 and TRBJ1-2; D is undetermined. The germline CDR1 and CDR2 sequences are MDHEN and SYDVKM. Trimming left V 6 bases short and J 4 bases short, with 15 bases between. The CDR3 is 14 amino acids. CDR3 DNA sequence: TGTGCCAGCAGCCCGCGACGGGAGTTCTATGGCTACACCTTC. It is translated as CASSPRREFYGYTF.

V and J are TRBV27 and TRBJ2-3; 8 bases match TRBD2. V dropped 3 bases and J dropped 0; count of bases not matched to a gene: 2. The CDR3 has 15 amino acids. Germline V gene lookup returns CDR1 MNHEY and CDR2 SMNVEV (reference sequence). This CDR3 reads CASSFIAGSTDTQYF. CDR3 sequence (DNA): TGTGCCAGCAGTTTTATAGCGGGGAGCACAGATACGCAGTATTTT.

The V call is TRBV6-1, the J call TRBJ2-1; 8 positions match TRBD2. J was trimmed by 5 bases and V by 2 bases; bases with no gene match: 11. Germline CDR1 and CDR2: MNHNS and SASEGT. The CDR3 extends over 17 amino acids. The CDR3 loop is CASSEFGGTRSDNEQFF. CDR3 DNA sequence: TGTGCCAGCAGTGAATTCGGAGGGACTAGGAGCGACAATGAGCAGTTCTTC.

This chain connects TRBV4-2 to TRBJ2-3; 8 nucleotides match TRBD2. Germline-derived CDR1 and CDR2 are LGHNA and YNFKEQ. V was clipped by 0 bases and J by 2 bases; unmatched bases: 10. This CDR3 region has 18 residues. In DNA, the CDR3 is TGTGCCAGCAGCCAAGATAATCCCTTCGGGGGGGCCACAGATACGCAGTATTTT. Translated, it gives CASSQDNPFGGATDTQYF.